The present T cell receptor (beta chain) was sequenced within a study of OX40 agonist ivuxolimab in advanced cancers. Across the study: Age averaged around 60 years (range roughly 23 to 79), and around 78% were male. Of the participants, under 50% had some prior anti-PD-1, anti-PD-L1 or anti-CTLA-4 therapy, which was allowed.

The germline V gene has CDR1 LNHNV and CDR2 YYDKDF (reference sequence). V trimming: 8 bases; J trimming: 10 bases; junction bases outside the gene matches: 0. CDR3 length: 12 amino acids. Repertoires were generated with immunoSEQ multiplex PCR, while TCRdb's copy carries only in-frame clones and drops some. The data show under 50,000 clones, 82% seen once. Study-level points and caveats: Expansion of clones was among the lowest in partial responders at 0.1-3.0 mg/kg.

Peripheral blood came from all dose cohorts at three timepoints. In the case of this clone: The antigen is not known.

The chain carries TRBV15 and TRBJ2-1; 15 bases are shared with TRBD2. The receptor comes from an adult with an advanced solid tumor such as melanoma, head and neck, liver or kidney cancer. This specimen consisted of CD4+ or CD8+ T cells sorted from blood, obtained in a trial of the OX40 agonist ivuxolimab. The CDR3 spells CATGTSGREQFF. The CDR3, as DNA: TGTGCCACCGGGACTAGCGGGAGGGAGCAGTTCTTC.